This TCR beta chain was captured by sequencing in a study of blood T cell repertoires in COVID-19. This CDR3 region has 15 residues. Trimming at V came to 5 bases and at J to 8 bases, leaving 11 bases not matched to a gene. CDR1 is SGHAT and CDR2 is FQNNGV in the germline V gene. Assay used: immunoSEQ multiplex PCR; TCRdb lists only in-frame clones, some missing. The profile shows around 310,000 clones, about 88% of them singletons. This chain links TRBV11-2 with TRBJ2-1, with TRBD2 matching 8 bases. The sample taken for sequencing was peripheral blood. This TCR was recovered from a woman aged 55-69 years with acute or convalescent COVID-19. CDR3 DNA sequence: TGTGCCAGCAGCCCCTTAGCGGGAATTGTCGATGAGCAGTTCTTC. It yields the protein CASSPLAGIVDEQFF.